These 28 T cell receptor beta chains originate from one sample sequenced in a study of blood T cell repertoires in COVID-19. The method was immunoSEQ multiplex PCR; TCRdb's version includes in-frame clones alone and lacks a portion of them. The sample consists of roughly 150,000 clones, around 89% of them appearing once. Sequenced: peripheral blood. These receptors were obtained from a man between 18 and 29 years old with COVID-19, enrolled during active disease.

This clone was seen at least ten times. The chain joins TRBV7-9 to TRBJ2-1, with D maybe TRBD2 (7 bases). The CDR3 is 16 amino acids. Per the germline V gene, CDR1 is SEHNR and CDR2 is FQNEAQ (reference sequence). Trimming removed 3 bases from V and 8 bases from J, with 20 bases in between. The CDR3 bases are TGTGCCAGCAGCTTTGGGTCGGGGGGCCCTTGGGATGAGCAGTTCTTC. Amino acids: CASSFGSGGPWDEQFF.

This chain joins TRBV7-2 and TRBJ2-3; 10 bases map to TRBD2. Trimming took 0 bases from V and 1 from J; bases not matched to a gene: 1. This CDR3 contains 16 residues. Germline assignment: CDR1 SGHTA and CDR2 FQGNSA. CDR3 protein: CASSLALAGGTDTQYF. CDR3 in DNA: TGTGCCAGCAGCTTAGCCCTAGCGGGGGGCACAGATACGCAGTATTTT.

The rearrangement joins TRBV21-1 to TRBJ2-2; TRBD2 is the table's D call, not checked against the DNA. TRBV21-1 is a pseudogene segment. This CDR3 has 18 residues. The CDR3 protein is CASSLGLAGVSRTGELFF. The CDR3 DNA is TGTGCCAGCAGCCTGGGACTAGCGGGAGTTTCGAGAACCGGGGAGCTGTTTTTT.

V usage is TRBV13 and J usage is TRBJ2-5; 7 bases line up with TRBD2. Germline V gives CDR1 PRHDT, CDR2 FYEKMQ (reference sequence). Germline trimming cut 5 bases from V and 5 bases from J; bases unmatched to any gene: 8. The CDR3 has 14 residues. The CDR3 DNA sequence: TGTGCCAGCAGCCCCGGCGGGGGAGGGGAGACCCAGTACTTC. Amino acids: CASSPGGGGETQYF.

This clone is a singleton in its sample. The chain combines TRBV28 with TRBJ2-1; no clear D gene. Germline CDR1 reads MDHEN; CDR2 reads SYDVKM. CDR3 length: 12 residues. V lost 3 bases and J 4 bases, leaving 4 bases between the germline ends. In nucleotides, the CDR3 is TGTGCCAGCAGTTTTCCATACAATGAGCAGTTCTTC. This encodes CASSFPYNEQFF.

The J gene is TRBJ1-5, the V gene TRBV6-2 or TRBV6-3; no definite D call. The CDR3 consists of 12 residues. V was cut by 2 bases and J by 4 bases, with 3 bases left in between. Germline V gene sequence: CDR1 MNHEY, CDR2 SVGEGT. The chain's CDR3 is CASSYTNQPQHF. In DNA form, the CDR3 reads TGTGCCAGCAGTTACACTAATCAGCCCCAGCATTTT.

The gene calls are TRBV6-2 or TRBV6-3 and TRBJ1-1, with D maybe TRBD1 (6 bases). The CDR3 runs to 14 residues. V lost 6 bases to trimming and J lost 10 bases, with 21 bases between them. Germline-derived CDR1 and CDR2 are MNHEY and SVGEGT. In DNA, the CDR3 is TGTGCCAGCAGCCCCGGAGGGGGGGGCTTATCAGCTTTCTTT. It translates to CASSPGGGGLSAFF.

This clone has more than one count but fewer than ten. The gene calls are TRBV4-1 and TRBJ2-7, with 10 nucleotides matching TRBD1. CDR3 length: 17 residues. The germline V gene has CDR1 MGHRA and CDR2 YSYEKL. Trimming cost V 1 base and J 7 bases; bases outside gene matches: 13. Here the CDR3 reads CASSQAGMTGGVREQYF. The CDR3, as DNA: TGCGCCAGCAGCCAAGCGGGGATGACAGGGGGCGTACGGGAGCAGTACTTC.

With regard to this clone: One end of the junction does not line up with germline, which may come from a read error. The chain carries TRBV19 and TRBJ2-1, with 12 bases that match TRBD2. The CDR3 is 16 amino acids. Germline-derived CDR1 and CDR2 are LNHDA and SQIVND (reference sequence). This CDR3 is CASSMGTSGPIHDQFF. CDR3 in DNA: TGTGCCAGTAGTATGGGGACTAGCGGGCCTATACATGACCAGTTCTTC. The whole variable domain, filled in from reference TRBV19 and TRBJ2-1, reads DGGITQSPKYLFRKEGQNVTLSCEQNLNHDAMYWYRQDPGQGLRLIYYSQIVNDFQKGDIAEGYSVSREKKESFPLTVTSAQKNPTAFYLCASSMGTSGPIHDQFFGPGTRLTVL.

This sequence joins TRBV10-2 and TRBJ2-1, with 8 bases identical to TRBD2. In germline, CDR1 is WSHSY, CDR2 SAAADI. V dropped 3 bases and J dropped 8; count of bases not matched to a gene: 9. CDR3 size: 15 residues. The CDR3 sequence is CASSDISGTPHEQFF. CDR3 bases: TGCGCCAGCAGTGATATTAGCGGGACTCCGCATGAGCAGTTCTTC.

This chain uses TRBV6-2 or TRBV6-3 with TRBJ1-1, with 10 bases fitting TRBD1. CDR3 length: 15 residues. The J segment lost 6 bases and the V segment lost 0 bases, leaving 4 bases of the junction unmatched. Germline-derived CDR1 and CDR2 are MNHEY and SVGEGT. The CDR3 loop reads CASSYSYGQGAEAFF. The CDR3 DNA sequence: TGTGCCAGCAGTTACTCCTATGGACAGGGGGCTGAAGCTTTCTTT.

This chain connects TRBV9 to TRBJ1-2; a possible D gene is TRBD1 (5 bases). The germline CDR1 and CDR2 sequences are SGDLS and YYNGEE. V lost 0 bases and J lost 3, with 12 bases in between. This CDR3 comprises 15 residues. The CDR3 DNA reads TGTGCCAGCAGCGTAGGGCAGGGTCGGTACTATGGCTACACCTTC. Translation gives CASSVGQGRYYGYTF.

This chain links TRBV18 with TRBJ2-5, with 7 bases lining up with TRBD1. The CDR3 extends over 15 amino acids. V gave up 1 base and J gave up 2 bases; unmatched junction bases: 4. Germline lookup yields CDR1 KGHSH and CDR2 LQKENI. The CDR3 reads CASSPQGTAQETQYF. For the CDR3, the DNA is TGTGCCAGCTCACCACAAGGGACAGCTCAAGAGACCCAGTACTTC.

This chain joins TRBV4-3 and TRBJ2-7; 8 bases map to TRBD2. V shed 0 bases, J shed 2 bases, and the junction held 6 bases outside the gene matches. Germline assignment: CDR1 LGHNA and CDR2 YSLEER. There are 16 residues in the CDR3. The CDR3 region has the DNA TGCGCCAGCAGCCAAGATCTTGGTAGCGGGACCTACGAGCAGTACTTC. It specifies CASSQDLGSGTYEQYF.

The J gene is TRBJ2-3, the V gene TRBV19; TRBD1 matches 8 bases. This CDR3 is 14 amino acids long. V was clipped by 9 bases and J by 0 bases; unmatched bases: 5. The V gene's germline CDR1 is LNHDA and CDR2 SQIVND (reference sequence). The CDR3 loop reads CASRQGPSTDTQYF. The CDR3 DNA reads TGTGCCAGCCGACAGGGGCCAAGCACAGATACGCAGTATTTT.

This chain links TRBV5-1 with TRBJ2-7; 11 bases match TRBD1. The V gene end was trimmed by 2 bases and the J gene end by 5 bases; junction bases not matched to a gene: 6. Germline CDR1 and CDR2: SGHRS and YFSETQ. The CDR3 length is 15 residues. This CDR3 reads CASSFSGQGAHEQYF. The CDR3 DNA reads as TGCGCCAGCAGCTTTTCCGGACAGGGGGCCCACGAGCAGTACTTC. Complete variable domain (other parts from reference TRBV5-1 and TRBJ2-7): KAGVTQTPRYLIKTRGQQVTLSCSPISGHRSVSWYQQTPGQGLQFLFEYFSETQRNKGNFPGRFSGRQFSNSRSEMNVSTLELGDSALYLCASSFSGQGAHEQYFGPGTRLTVT.

The CDR3 is CASSLRDSAYNEQFF. The CDR3 DNA is TGTGCCAGCAGCCTCCGGGACAGTGCCTACAATGAGCAGTTCTTC. This chain joins TRBV5-5 and TRBJ2-1, with 7 bases lining up with TRBD1. V gave up 4 bases and J gave up 2 bases; unmatched junction bases: 6. This CDR3 is built from 15 residues. Germline CDR1 is SGHKS and CDR2 is YYEKEE (reference sequence).

The gene calls are TRBV28 and TRBJ1-2; D perhaps matches TRBD1 (5 bases). The CDR3 is 10 residues long. Trimming pared 6 bases from V and 14 bases from J, leaving 13 bases between. CDR1 is MDHEN, CDR2 SYDVKM, per germline. Written as DNA, the CDR3 is TGTGCCAGCAGCCGCGGGACTTTAACCTTC. It translates to CASSRGTLTF.

The chain links TRBV9 to TRBJ2-2; D perhaps matches TRBD2 (5 bases). This CDR3 is built from 15 residues. Germline V gene sequence: CDR1 SGDLS, CDR2 YYNGEE. Trimming pared 0 bases from V and 4 bases from J, leaving 10 bases between. As DNA, the CDR3 is TGTGCCAGCAGCGTAGGGGTAGGAGGCACCGGGGAGCTGTTTTTT. Translation: CASSVGVGGTGELFF.

This sequence joins TRBV6-5 and TRBJ2-3, with TRBD2 as a possible D gene (6 bases). V was pared by 5 bases and J by 2 bases, with 8 bases between. Per germline, CDR1 MNHEY and CDR2 SVGAGI. This CDR3 has 13 residues. CDR3 coding DNA: TGTGCCAGCAGTCGGGACTCCACAGATACGCAGTATTTT. Translated: CASSRDSTDTQYF.

The CDR3 DNA reads as TGTGCCAGCAGGCCGACAGGGGGCGCAGGTTATGAGCAGTTCTTC. This gives the protein CASRPTGGAGYEQFF. This chain uses TRBV28 with TRBJ2-1, with 10 bases aligning to TRBD1. V trimming: 6 bases; J trimming: 8 bases; junction bases outside the gene matches: 10. Germline-derived CDR1 and CDR2 are MDHEN and SYDVKM. The CDR3 extends over 15 amino acids. The full variable domain, its missing parts supplied by reference TRBV28 and TRBJ2-1, is DVKVTQSSRYLVKRTGEKVFLECVQDMDHENMFWYRQDPGLGLRLIYFSYDVKMKEKGDIPEGYSVSREKKERFSLILESASTNQTSMYLCASRPTGGAGYEQFFGPGTRLTVL.

This chain links TRBV7-2 with TRBJ2-7; D is possibly TRBD2 (5 bases). This CDR3 is 14 amino acids long. Trimming took 6 bases from V and 5 from J, leaving 17 bases between them. From germline, CDR1 is SGHTA and CDR2 FQGNSA. The CDR3 is CASRYSEGRNEQYF. The DNA of the CDR3 is TGTGCCAGCAGGTACTCAGAGGGCCGGAACGAGCAGTACTTC.

The V call is TRBV2, the J call TRBJ2-7, with 7 bases fitting TRBD2. V lost 6 bases, J lost 5 bases, and 4 bases stayed unmatched. The CDR3 is made up of 12 amino acids. CDR1 is SNHLY and CDR2 is FYNNEI in the germline V gene. CDR3 nucleotides: TGTGCCAGCAGGGGGGACTACCACGAGCAGTACTTC. Protein sequence: CASRGDYHEQYF.

The gene calls are TRBV29-1 and TRBJ2-5; D may be TRBD1 (5 bases). Trimming removed 4 bases at V and 2 bases at J, with 14 bases between. CDR3 length equals 14 residues. Germline assignment: CDR1 SQVTM and CDR2 ANQGSEA. The CDR3 spells CSVAYRGYQETQYF. For the CDR3, the DNA is TGCAGCGTTGCGTATAGGGGATATCAAGAGACCCAGTACTTC.

The rearrangement uses TRBV7-2 and TRBJ2-7, with D possibly TRBD1 on 5 matching bases. The germline gives CDR1 SGHTA, CDR2 FQGNSA. The germline V and J ends were trimmed by 5 bases and 7 bases, with 21 bases remaining between them. The CDR3 consists of 15 residues. In DNA, the CDR3 is TGTGCCAGCAGCGCAGGCATTTCAGGGTTGGTAGAGCAGTACTTC. Residues: CASSAGISGLVEQYF.

This clone was observed once. V gene TRBV29-1 combines with J gene TRBJ2-7, with 8 bases aligning to TRBD2. There are 17 residues in the CDR3. Germline CDR1 is SQVTM and CDR2 is ANQGSEA. The V segment lost 0 bases and the J segment 3 bases; nucleotides outside the gene matches: 13. Written as DNA, the CDR3 is TGCAGCGTTGAAGAGAGTTCCCAAAGCGGGGGATTCTACGAGCAGTACTTC. Residues: CSVEESSQSGGFYEQYF.

The chain combines TRBV10-3 with TRBJ2-3; D perhaps matches TRBD2 (6 bases). The CDR3 is made up of 15 amino acids. Deletions cut 8 bases from V and 2 bases from J, with 17 bases between. The germline V gene encodes CDR1 ENHRY and CDR2 SYGVKD. The CDR3 here is CAIDGPGGLTDTQYF. The CDR3, as DNA: TGTGCCATCGATGGCCCCGGGGGACTCACAGATACGCAGTATTTT.

This clone was detected ten times or more. The chain combines TRBV7-9 with TRBJ2-5, with D possibly matching TRBD1 (5 bases). This CDR3 has 14 residues. The germline V and J ends were trimmed by 0 bases and 9 bases, with 14 bases remaining between them. Per germline, CDR1 SEHNR and CDR2 FQNEAQ (reference sequence). The CDR3 coding sequence is TGTGCCAGCAGCTTAGCGCAAGACAGCAGGGCCCAGTACTTC. This translates into CASSLAQDSRAQYF. Filled out from reference TRBV7-9 and TRBJ2-5, the complete variable domain reads DTGVSQNPRHKITKRGQNVTFRCDPISEHNRLYWYRQTLGQGPEFLTYFQNEAQLEKSRLLSDRFSAERPKGSFSTLEIQRTEQGDSAMYLCASSLAQDSRAQYFGPGTRLLVL.